This T cell receptor (beta chain) was captured in a study of shared clonotypes between healthy human individuals. The repertoire was sequenced with immunoSEQ multiplex PCR; TCRdb's copy has only in-frame clones and lacks some. The sample includes 2 million to 2.5 million clones, approximately 93% of them seen just once. The receptor was derived from a man younger than 35 in good health. Some clones in this sample may be carry-over from other donors' samples. The sample taken for sequencing was naive CD4+ T cells from PBMCs. Indicated subset: CD45RA+ positively selected.

The CDR3 region has the DNA TGTGCCACCACGGACAGGGCGAGCAATCAGCCCCAGCATTTT. It encodes CATTDRASNQPQHF. This chain connects TRBV2 to TRBJ1-5, with 8 nucleotides matching TRBD1. This CDR3 contains 14 residues. Germline V gives CDR1 SNHLY, CDR2 FYNNEI. V was clipped by 10 bases and J by 1 base; unmatched bases: 6.